What follows is one T cell receptor beta chain and its context. Its antigen is not yet known. No per-base quality is available; no much larger clone lies one base away. In light of the paper, this sample's time point label describes: baseline before first vaccination. Vaccinee samples came from UK trials COV001 and COV002, including a single-blind randomized controlled phase 2/3 trial of AZD1222 (ChAdOx1 nCoV-19) in healthy adults. For TCRbeta chain sequencing, PBMC samples were collected from trial participants at day 0 and at day 28 after the second dose. The CDR3 regions of human TCRbeta chains were analyzed by immunosequencing. Per the original workflow: Repertoire TCRs were matched against a reference library of SARS-CoV-2-specific TCRs generated with the MIRA antigen-specificity platform. Breadth was defined as the fraction of unique TCRs that were SARS-CoV-2-associated. Depth was defined as the fraction of total T cells that were SARS-CoV-2-associated. Using the MIRA data, each spike-specific TCR was assigned both to the spike region to which the TCR was reactive and to a CD4 or CD8 class. Log10-transformed breadth and depth values were compared by one-way ANOVA with Sidak's multiple comparisons tests. The table was pulled from immuneACCESS by TCRdb, which kept in-frame rearrangements only. Such tables lose some clones; where checked, under half of the loss comes from unresolved V genes, and the rest has no known cause. That table supplies the V and J calls and clone size; D and trimming were determined from the DNA. The sample data list fewer than 150,000 clones, and just under 90% of these were observed just once. The ten largest clones add up to about 4.5% of the sample.

Based on the germline V gene, the CDR1 and CDR2 sequences are SGDLS and YYNGEE. Cut back by 0 bases and 6 bases, the V and J ends lie 7 bases apart. Inclusive of the bounding cysteine and phenylalanine, the CDR3 is 12 residues long. Kept here is only the CDR3 DNA, which spans 36 bases and is read in frame from base 1. The source of the sample is a study of T cell responses to AZD1222 COVID-19 vaccine (dated by TCRdb to about 2021). Regarding the research as a whole: AZD1222 recipients with second doses at about 4 weeks or about 12 weeks were pooled, because spike-specific TCR depth and breadth did not differ between schedules. Trial participants were enrolled into age subgroups of 18-55, 56-69 and 70-plus years, which contained around 150, 29 and 61 TCR-sequenced participants, respectively. A total of about 230 trial participants underwent TCR sequencing, of whom nearly 210 received two doses of AZD1222 and about 25 received two doses of the MenACWY control vaccine.

On the study overall, not on this receptor specifically: CD4 TCRs associated with the vaccine covered the entire spike protein, and the dominant responses were in regions 160-218 and 743-854. Most participants were white British and females outnumbered males, and the authors suggested that clonal diversity may have been underestimated. Nearly half of unique spike-specific TCRs reportedly recognized epitopes outside regions mutated in the B.1.351 and B.1.1.7 variants. Only a handful of AZD1222 recipients were SARS-CoV-2 seropositive at baseline, limiting conclusions about previously exposed vaccinees. A significant rise in spike-specific TCR breadth and depth was observed after two AZD1222 doses relative to day 0 and relative to MenACWY recipients. In the small 56-69-year group, the increase in depth fell short of significance, most likely because of low power. Because no day 14 peak-response samples were available, the repertoires could be characterized only after the peak T cell response.

This sequence originates from an adult in good health. The chain is assembled from TRBV9 and TRBJ2-7, with the D segment identity uncertain. The sample here was peripheral blood, taken on day 0 of AZD1222 vaccination. The DNA sequence is given as TGTGCCAGCAGCGTAGTGGCAGGCGAGCAGTACTTC. The encoded protein is CASSVVAGEQYF.